This record looks at one TCR beta chain sequence and its context. Its matching antigen is unknown. This record belongs to a study of T cells in Graves' hyperthyroidism and ophthalmopathy. Study outcomes and limitations: Prediction of ophthalmopathy progression came a median 6.5 months pre-onset. Also found in blood were most expanded thyroid clonotypes above 0.001.

V was pared by 2 bases and J by 4 bases, with 8 bases between. CDR3 size: 13 residues. The germline V gene encodes CDR1 MNHEY and CDR2 SVGEGT. Using RNA transcripts as the source, TCR beta CDR3 regions were amplified. A first-round RT-PCR of the TCR CDR3 used the HTBI primer set. TCRdb reanalysed the multiplex PCR reads using MiXCR and keeps one entry per CDR3 protein. Found here are fewer than 650,000 distinct CDR3 sequences, roughly 15% of them singletons; the top ten hold 4.3%. The chain is built from TRBV6-2 or TRBV6-3 and TRBJ1-2; no definite D call. This TCR derives from a woman in her 40s with Graves' ophthalmopathy. Sequencing was done on a sample of blood. This chain's CDR3 is CASSYGPGYGYTF. The CDR3 DNA follows: TGTGCCAGCAGTTACGGGCCCGGCTATGGCTACACCTTC.